Below are 8 T cell receptor beta chains sequenced from a single sample in a study of blood T cell repertoires in COVID-19. TCRdb's copy holds only in-frame clones and misses some; the assay was immunoSEQ multiplex PCR. This sample has roughly 250,000 clones, with roughly 82% found just once. The sequencing input was peripheral blood. These receptors were collected from a woman of 80 years or more with active or convalescent COVID-19.

The chain recombines TRBV28 with TRBJ1-2; 8 positions match TRBD1. Germline CDR1 and CDR2: MDHEN and SYDVKM. J was trimmed by 4 bases and V by 4 bases; bases with no gene match: 8. The CDR3 runs to 15 residues. As DNA, the CDR3 is TGTGCCAGCAGTTATTCCAGGGGGCGCGGCTATGGCTACACCTTC. Its protein is CASSYSRGRGYGYTF.

This chain links TRBV19 with TRBJ1-6; D might be TRBD1 (5 bases). Trimming stripped 2 bases from V and 10 bases from J, with 12 bases between. There are 14 residues in the CDR3. Germline lookup yields CDR1 LNHDA and CDR2 SQIVND (reference sequence). Written as DNA, the CDR3 is TGTGCCAGTAGTATATCAGGGTCGGGCTCACCCCTCCACTTT. It encodes CASSISGSGSPLHF. Full variable domain (remainder filled in from reference TRBV19 and TRBJ1-6): DGGITQSPKYLFRKEGQNVTLSCEQNLNHDAMYWYRQDPGQGLRLIYYSQIVNDFQKGDIAEGYSVSREKKESFPLTVTSAQKNPTAFYLCASSISGSGSPLHFGNGTRLTVT.

The chain employs TRBV2 and TRBJ1-5; 8 bases fit TRBD1. This CDR3 region has 15 residues. Per the germline V gene, CDR1 is SNHLY and CDR2 is FYNNEI. V shed 8 bases and J 0 bases; nucleotides not matched to a gene: 6. The CDR3 sequence is CASGRDRNSNQPQHF. The CDR3 DNA follows: TGTGCCAGCGGCCGGGACAGGAATAGCAATCAGCCCCAGCATTTT.

This chain uses TRBV4-2 with TRBJ2-3; D uncertain. V was cut by 5 bases and J by 2 bases, with 14 bases left in between. This CDR3 comprises 15 residues. From germline, CDR1 is LGHNA and CDR2 YNFKEQ. This chain's CDR3 is CASSYSSGPTDTQYF. As DNA, the CDR3 is TGTGCCAGCAGCTACTCTAGTGGCCCCACAGATACGCAGTATTTT.

The gene calls are TRBV30 and TRBJ2-5; 12 bases map to TRBD2. This CDR3 is built from 15 residues. Trimming took 5 bases from V and 1 from J; bases not matched to a gene: 5. Germline V gene data show CDR1 as GTSNPN and CDR2 as SVGIG (reference sequence). The CDR3 here is CAWGGLAGVQETQYF. CDR3 DNA: TGTGCCTGGGGGGGACTAGCGGGCGTCCAAGAGACCCAGTACTTC.

In this sample, this clone turned up a few times. The chain couples TRBV6-5 to TRBJ1-2; a weak D match, TRBD1 (6 bases). This CDR3 spans 13 amino acids. Trimming pared 6 bases from V and 6 bases from J, leaving 14 bases between. CDR1 is MNHEY and CDR2 is SVGAGI in the germline V gene. This CDR3 reads CASRSGDRDGYTF. Here the CDR3 DNA reads TGTGCCAGCAGATCAGGGGACCGGGATGGCTACACCTTC.

The V and J genes are TRBV11-2 and TRBJ2-7, with D possibly being TRBD2 (7 bases). V gave up 1 base and J gave up 4 bases, with 11 bases separating them. The CDR3 contains 14 residues. Germline values: CDR1 SGHAT, CDR2 FQNNGV. CDR3 sequence: CASSLGGGAYEQYF. DNA of the CDR3: TGTGCCAGCAGCTTAGGCGGGGGCGCTTACGAGCAGTACTTC.

This clone is a singleton in its sample. The chain combines TRBV19 with TRBJ1-1; 10 nucleotides match TRBD1. The CDR3 has 14 amino acids. Trimming took 1 base from V and 5 from J; bases not matched to a gene: 1. In germline, CDR1 is LNHDA, CDR2 SQIVND (reference sequence). CDR3 protein: CASSIAGQGTEAFF. CDR3 DNA: TGTGCCAGTAGTATAGCGGGACAGGGGACTGAAGCTTTCTTT. The full variable domain, with the rest looked up from reference TRBV19 and TRBJ1-1, is DGGITQSPKYLFRKEGQNVTLSCEQNLNHDAMYWYRQDPGQGLRLIYYSQIVNDFQKGDIAEGYSVSREKKESFPLTVTSAQKNPTAFYLCASSIAGQGTEAFFGQGTRLTVV.